A single sample is the source of the 19 T cell receptor beta chains below, sequenced in a study of T-cell memory formation after mild COVID-19. TCRdb itself ran the 5' RACE reads through MiXCR, one entry per CDR3 protein. The sample yields fewer than 200,000 distinct CDR3 sequences, 20% to 25% seen once. The specimen sequenced was PBMCs or a T cell subset sorted from them (not recorded which). Every receptor here comes from an adult woman who had mild COVID-19 (a few samples of this study predate the infection). Cell type and time point are not known.

J is TRBJ2-7 and V is TRBV5-4, with 9 positions matching TRBD1. This CDR3 is built from 13 residues. Germline trimming cut 4 bases from V and 3 bases from J; bases unmatched to any gene: 2. CDR1 and CDR2 from the germline V gene are SGHNT and YYREEE (reference sequence). CDR3 in DNA: TGTGCCAGCAGCGGACAGGGGTACTACGAGCAGTACTTC. Its protein is CASSGQGYYEQYF.

In its sample, this clonotype was seen many times. The chain links TRBV4-1 to TRBJ2-7; 7 bases line up with TRBD1. The CDR3 consists of 14 residues. V lost 4 bases and J lost 3; bases outside the gene matches: 6. Germline V gene lookup returns CDR1 MGHRA and CDR2 YSYEKL. This CDR3 reads CASSLERQGYEQYF. CDR3 coding DNA: TGCGCCAGCAGCCTCGAAAGACAGGGCTACGAGCAGTACTTC.

This clonotype has just a few counts. V gene TRBV6-5 combines with J gene TRBJ1-5; the D gene is possibly TRBD1 (6 bases). The CDR3 extends over 16 amino acids. Germline assignment: CDR1 MNHEY and CDR2 SVGAGI. The ends were cut back, 8 bases at V and 2 bases at J, with 19 bases in the middle. The CDR3 here is CASGATGPEGNQPQHF. The CDR3 bases are TGTGCCAGCGGAGCAACAGGGCCGGAGGGCAATCAGCCCCAGCATTTT.

This clonotype turned up a few times. This CDR3 is CASSALPNTEAFF. DNA of the CDR3: TGCGCCAGCAGCGCCCTCCCGAACACTGAAGCTTTCTTT. The rearrangement links TRBV5-1 to TRBJ1-1, with D unclear. V was trimmed by 4 bases and J by 1 base, leaving 8 bases between them. The CDR3 sequence is 13 residues long. The germline gives CDR1 SGHRS, CDR2 YFSETQ.

This sequence joins TRBV7-8 and TRBJ1-5, with 9 bases fitting TRBD1. This CDR3 contains 16 residues. Per germline, CDR1 SGHVS and CDR2 FQNEAQ. J lost 3 bases, V lost 5 bases, and 8 bases had no gene match. The CDR3 DNA is TGTGCCAGCAGCCCCCGGACAGGGGAATTCAATCAGCCCCAGCATTTT. Its translation: CASSPRTGEFNQPQHF.

The chain joins TRBV15 to TRBJ2-1; perhaps D is TRBD1 or TRBD2 (5 bases each). Deletions cut 6 bases from V and 6 bases from J, with 12 bases between. The germline CDR1 and CDR2 sequences are LNHNV and YYDKDF (reference sequence). The CDR3 totals 13 residues. CDR3 sequence: CATSKWGTNEQFF. CDR3 nucleotides: TGTGCCACCAGTAAGTGGGGGACCAATGAGCAGTTCTTC.

As to this clonotype: The junction departs from the called germline gene at one end, perhaps through a read error. The chain employs TRBV27 and TRBJ2-5; D remains unclear. CDR1 and CDR2 from the germline V gene are MNHEY and SMNVEV (reference sequence). CDR3 length equals 13 residues. The CDR3 sequence: CASSLSGGETQYF. For the CDR3, the DNA is TGCGCCAGCAGCTTGTCGGGTGGGGAGACCCAGTACTTC.

This clonotype was seen only a few times. The chain couples TRBV29-1 to TRBJ2-3; the D is unclear. CDR3 length: 13 residues. Trimming took 3 bases from V and 3 from J, leaving 10 bases between them. Germline assignment: CDR1 SQVTM and CDR2 ANQGSEA. CDR3 in DNA: TGCAGCGTTGAGGACGGAGTAACAGATACGCAGTATTTT. Protein: CSVEDGVTDTQYF.

The table lists this clonotype with a few counts. This chain connects TRBV5-5 to TRBJ1-1; D is possibly TRBD1 (5 bases). The CDR3 length is 14 residues. CDR1 is SGHKS, CDR2 YYEKEE, per germline (reference sequence). The V gene lost 4 bases and the J gene lost 2 bases, with 12 bases spanning the gap. CDR3 residues: CASSLGDFNTEAFF. CDR3 coding DNA: TGTGCCAGCAGCCTAGGGGATTTCAACACTGAAGCTTTCTTT.

The rearrangement uses TRBV9 and TRBJ2-1, with D perhaps TRBD2 (6 bases). The germline V gene encodes CDR1 SGDLS and CDR2 YYNGEE. The V and J ends lost 3 bases and 8 bases respectively, with 21 bases between them. This CDR3 spans 16 amino acids. CDR3 nucleotide sequence: TGTGCCAGCAGCGGAGACCGGGAGAGCGAGGGCTATGAGCAGTTCTTC. Encoded protein: CASSGDRESEGYEQFF.

This clonotype was observed a few times. The V and J genes are TRBV7-6 and TRBJ2-5, with D maybe TRBD2 (6 bases). V lost 0 bases to trimming and J lost 4 bases, with 15 bases between them. There are 16 residues in the CDR3. Germline V gene data show CDR1 as SGHVS and CDR2 as FNYEAQ. This chain's CDR3 is CASSLARGGVLETQYF. The DNA for the CDR3 is TGTGCCAGCAGCTTAGCCAGAGGAGGGGTTTTAGAGACCCAGTACTTC. Together with reference TRBV7-6 and TRBJ2-5, the CDR3 gives the full variable domain: GAGVSQSPRYKVTKRGQDVALRCDPISGHVSLYWYRQALGQGPEFLTYFNYEAQQDKSGLPNDRFSAERPEGSISTLTIQRTEQRDSAMYRCASSLARGGVLETQYFGPGTRLLVL.

This chain links TRBV11-2 with TRBJ1-1, with a tentative D call TRBD1 (5 bases). CDR3 length: 15 amino acids. V was pared by 9 bases and J by 0 bases, with 17 bases between. CDR1 and CDR2 (germline): SGHAT, FQNNGV. This CDR3 is CASTQGAGLNTEAFF. Here the CDR3 DNA reads TGTGCCAGTACCCAGGGAGCAGGACTGAACACTGAAGCTTTCTTT.

V gene TRBV7-6 combines with J gene TRBJ1-1; perhaps TRBD1 as D (5 bases). CDR1 is SGHVS and CDR2 is FNYEAQ in the germline V gene. This CDR3 comprises 18 residues. V was shortened by 1 base and J by 3 bases, with 21 bases between the two germline ends. The CDR3 DNA is TGTGCCAGCAGCTTAGACTTGGGGCAGGGATACATGGACACTGAAGCTTTCTTT. Protein product: CASSLDLGQGYMDTEAFF.

The chain couples TRBV6-6 to TRBJ2-1; TRBD2 agrees at 10 bases. CDR1 is MNHNY, CDR2 SVGAGI, per germline (reference sequence). This CDR3 comprises 14 residues. Trimming took 5 bases from V and 8 from J; bases not matched to a gene: 6. The DNA of the CDR3 is TGTGCCAGCAGTAGCGGGGGGGCCAGCGATGAGCAGTTCTTC. As protein: CASSSGGASDEQFF.

This clonotype has a handful of counts. The V gene is TRBV30, the J gene TRBJ1-1; D ambiguous. The CDR3 length is 13 residues. V was clipped by 0 bases and J by 1 base, with 6 bases between them. Germline V gives CDR1 GTSNPN, CDR2 SVGIG (reference sequence). The CDR3 DNA sequence: TGTGCCTGGAGTGTACTGAAGAACACTGAAGCTTTCTTT. It encodes CAWSVLKNTEAFF.

This clonotype was found a few times. The chain has TRBV5-1 and TRBJ2-5; D gene unclear. V lost 0 bases, J lost 9 bases, and 9 bases lay in between. The CDR3 totals 12 residues. In germline, CDR1 is SGHRS, CDR2 YFSETQ. The CDR3: CASSLGAMPQYF. The CDR3 nucleotides read TGCGCCAGCAGCTTGGGGGCAATGCCCCAGTACTTC.

This clonotype has ten or more counts. V gene TRBV7-8 combines with J gene TRBJ2-3; D tentatively fits TRBD1 or TRBD2 (6 bases each). The V gene lost 4 bases and the J gene lost 5 bases, with 22 bases spanning the gap. CDR3 length: 17 amino acids. CDR1 is SGHVS, CDR2 FQNEAQ, per germline. The DNA of the CDR3 is TGTGCCAGCAGCTCCGACGGGGGCCCCCGAGAAGAAGATACGCAGTATTTT. It codes for CASSSDGGPREEDTQYF.

This clonotype was observed a handful of times. V usage is TRBV5-6 and J usage is TRBJ1-5, with D possibly TRBD1 on 5 matching bases. Germline V gene data show CDR1 as SGHDT and CDR2 as YYEEEE. V was trimmed by 1 base and J by 3 bases, leaving 14 bases between them. This CDR3 contains 16 residues. Here the CDR3 reads CASSLIGQGINQPQHF. The DNA of the CDR3 is TGTGCCAGCAGCTTGATCGGGCAGGGCATCAATCAGCCCCAGCATTTT.

CDR3 residues: CAIRASDSYEQYF. CDR3 DNA sequence: TGTGCCATCAGGGCTAGCGACTCCTACGAGCAGTACTTC. The rearrangement joins TRBV10-3 to TRBJ2-7, with a weak D call TRBD2 (6 bases). Germline CDR1 is ENHRY and CDR2 is SYGVKD. V was pared by 6 bases and J by 0 bases, with 9 bases between. This CDR3 region has 13 residues.